The sequence of this T cell receptor beta chain was determined in a study of T cells in tuberculosis. Study-level information: CD1B tetramers identified T cells specific for mycobacterial lipid GMM. Within 7 days of starting treatment, or before, PBMC were stored.

Time point indicated: new active TB diagnosis, blood taken before or within 7 days of starting treatment. Method: immunoSEQ multiplex PCR; TCRdb's copy keeps in-frame clones and lacks some. The sample holds fewer than 55,000 clones, roughly 96% seen once. Study-wide results and limits: Selection depended on which cryopreserved specimens were available.

This CDR3 is built from 14 residues. The ends were cut back, 6 bases at V and 5 bases at J, with 16 bases in the middle. CDR1 is LNHDA and CDR2 is SQIVND in the germline V gene (reference sequence). Comments on this clone: The antigen is not known.

The sequence was obtained from an adult with tuberculosis. This chain links TRBV19 with TRBJ2-5; D is perhaps TRBD2 (5 bases). The sample in question was PBMCs, obtained at tuberculosis diagnosis. CDR3 loop: CASRHSGSRETQYF. The CDR3 region has the DNA TGTGCCAGTAGGCATTCGGGGAGTCGGGAGACCCAGTACTTC.